The 22 T cell receptor beta chains reported below all come from one sample, sequenced in a study of HIV-infected patients and healthy controls. cDNA was made from around 0.5 ug RNA using alpha and beta constant primers. Using multiplexing indices, alpha and beta chain libraries were generated apart by chain-specific third strand synthesis. TCRdb redid the calling of the 5' RACE reads with MiXCR, one entry per CDR3 protein. This table has 10,000 to 15,000 distinct CDR3 sequences, approximately 11% appearing once. All unsorted peripheral T cells were captured because whole blood was used without fractionation. Sequenced input: blood. These receptors originate from an adult in good health.

The chain uses TRBV19 and TRBJ1-2; 7 nucleotides agree with TRBD1. Germline V gene sequence: CDR1 LNHDA, CDR2 SQIVND (reference sequence). The CDR3 is made up of 14 amino acids. V was pared by 5 bases and J by 3 bases, with 6 bases of the junction left unmatched. The CDR3 loop reads CASSLLRGDYGYTF. CDR3 nucleotides: TGTGCCAGTAGTCTTCTCAGGGGGGACTATGGCTACACCTTC.

By share of the sample, this clonotype is medium-sized (0.01 to 0.1%). J is TRBJ1-1 and V is TRBV20-1; no clear D gene. The germline V and J ends were trimmed by 6 bases and 1 base, with 9 bases remaining between them. Germline CDR1 DFQATT, CDR2 SNEGSKA (reference sequence). CDR3 length: 12 amino acids. DNA for the CDR3: TGCAGTGCAGATTACAGGAACACTGAAGCTTTCTTT. This gives the protein CSADYRNTEAFF.

The V and J genes are TRBV29-1 and TRBJ1-5, with D perhaps TRBD1 (6 bases). Trimming removed 6 bases from V and 4 bases from J, with 10 bases in between. The CDR3 covers 12 residues. Looked up from germline, CDR1 is SQVTM and CDR2 is ANQGSEA. The CDR3 region has the DNA TGCAGCGTAGGACAGCTAAATCAGCCCCAGCATTTT. It codes for CSVGQLNQPQHF. Together with reference TRBV29-1 and TRBJ1-5, the CDR3 gives the full variable domain: SAVISQKPSRDICQRGTSLTIQCQVDSQVTMMFWYRQQPGQSLTLIATANQGSEATYESGFVIDKFPISRPNLTFSTLTVSNMSPEDSSIYLCSVGQLNQPQHFGDGTRLSIL.

The chain links TRBV6-6 to TRBJ2-1, with 9 bases that match TRBD2. Germline-derived CDR1 and CDR2 are MNHNY and SVGAGI (reference sequence). Unmatched junction bases numbered 14, after V lost 5 bases and J lost 9 bases. The CDR3 runs 16 residues. CDR3: CASSPRPGTSRIEQFF. The CDR3 DNA is TGTGCCAGCAGTCCCCGCCCCGGGACTAGCAGGATTGAGCAGTTCTTC.

This clonotype was counted ten times or more. The V gene is TRBV12-3 or TRBV12-4, the J gene TRBJ2-1; a weak D match, TRBD2 (5 bases). V gave up 2 bases and J gave up 9 bases, with 8 bases separating them. This CDR3 region has 12 residues. CDR3 coding DNA: TGTGCCAGCAGTTTATTAGGGAGTGAGCAGTTCTTC. This sequence encodes CASSLLGSEQFF.

By share of the sample, this clonotype is medium-sized. The J gene is TRBJ2-5, the V gene TRBV5-4, with D hard to call. This CDR3 has 16 residues. From germline, CDR1 is SGHNT and CDR2 YYREEE (reference sequence). Trimming removed 3 bases at V and 0 bases at J, with 15 bases between. CDR3 DNA sequence: TGTGCCAGCAGCTCCGACGGGTCACCGAACCAAGAGACCCAGTACTTC. Its translation: CASSSDGSPNQETQYF.

This clonotype was recorded many times. The chain is built from TRBV3-1 and TRBJ2-7, with D possibly TRBD2 on 6 matching bases. The CDR3 runs to 15 residues. The V and J ends lost 0 bases and 5 bases respectively, with 14 bases between them. CDR1 is LGHDT, CDR2 YNNKEL, per germline (reference sequence). Written as DNA, the CDR3 is TGTGCCAGCAGCCAAGACGGTGGGATAGCGGACGAGCAGTACTTC. Encoded protein: CASSQDGGIADEQYF.

This clonotype was counted at least ten times. The chain has TRBV10-3 and TRBJ1-1; D is ambiguous. Trimming removed 7 bases from V and 6 bases from J, with 12 bases in between. Per germline, CDR1 ENHRY and CDR2 SYGVKD. The CDR3 loop spans 12 amino acids. For the CDR3, the DNA is TGTGCCATCACTGGAGTGCAAGCTGAAGCTTTCTTT. Its protein product is CAITGVQAEAFF.

This clonotype was seen only a few times. The chain carries TRBV19 and TRBJ2-1; TRBD2 matches at 7 bases. The germline V gene has CDR1 LNHDA and CDR2 SQIVND (reference sequence). V dropped 5 bases and J dropped 9; count of bases not matched to a gene: 13. The CDR3 consists of 15 residues. This chain's CDR3 is CASSFGSGSWGEQFF. The CDR3 DNA is TGTGCCAGTAGTTTTGGTAGCGGGTCCTGGGGTGAGCAGTTCTTC.

This clonotype was found many times. V is TRBV3-1 and J is TRBJ1-3; D unclear. Trimming left V 4 bases short and J 14 bases short, with 15 bases between. This CDR3 region has 12 residues. Germline assignment: CDR1 LGHDT and CDR2 YNNKEL (reference sequence). CDR3 protein: CASSLVNSAVYF. In nucleotides, the CDR3 is TGTGCCAGCAGCCTGGTTAACTCCGCGGTATATTTT.

The J gene is TRBJ2-3, the V gene TRBV4-2; D gene unclear. From germline, CDR1 is LGHNA and CDR2 YNFKEQ. This CDR3 region has 13 residues. The V gene lost 6 bases and the J gene lost 5 bases, with 12 bases spanning the gap. The CDR3 DNA reads TGTGCCAGCAGTCATAGCCCCATAGATACGCAGTATTTT. Protein: CASSHSPIDTQYF.

At least ten counts were recorded for this clonotype. The V and J genes are TRBV11-2 and TRBJ1-3, with D possibly TRBD1 on 5 matching bases. V was shortened by 3 bases and J by 0 bases, with 6 bases between the two germline ends. Germline CDR1 is SGHAT and CDR2 is FQNNGV. The CDR3 consists of 14 residues. The CDR3 here is CASSLTDSGNTIYF. The CDR3 DNA is TGTGCCAGCAGCTTGACAGACTCTGGAAACACCATATATTTT.

This clonotype was counted at least ten times. The chain is built from TRBV20-1 and TRBJ2-7; no clear D. Per the germline V gene, CDR1 is DFQATT and CDR2 is SNEGSKA (reference sequence). The CDR3 consists of 13 residues. V was pared by 3 bases and J by 0 bases, with 9 bases between. DNA for the CDR3: TGCAGTGCTAGTGGGCGAAACTCCTACGAGCAGTACTTC. Translated: CSASGRNSYEQYF.

V is TRBV19 and J is TRBJ1-1, with D unresolved. This CDR3 has 15 amino acids. V lost 6 bases and J lost 0, with 14 bases in between. Germline loops: CDR1 LNHDA, CDR2 SQIVND (reference sequence). The CDR3 bases are TGTGCCAGTAGCCTCGATATGCGGATGAACACTGAAGCTTTCTTT. Its protein product is CASSLDMRMNTEAFF. The entire variable domain, with the rest obtained from reference TRBV19 and TRBJ1-1, is as follows: DGGITQSPKYLFRKEGQNVTLSCEQNLNHDAMYWYRQDPGQGLRLIYYSQIVNDFQKGDIAEGYSVSREKKESFPLTVTSAQKNPTAFYLCASSLDMRMNTEAFFGQGTRLTVV.

The V call is TRBV7-2, the J call TRBJ2-7; tentative D call: TRBD1 (5 bases). This CDR3 has 12 residues. The germline CDR1 and CDR2 sequences are SGHTA and FQGNSA. The V end was cut by 2 bases, the J end by 9 bases, with 11 bases between. The CDR3 loop is CASSLQGFGQYF. The CDR3 bases are TGTGCCAGCAGCTTACAGGGATTCGGGCAGTACTTC. The complete variable domain, with remaining parts taken from reference TRBV7-2 and TRBJ2-7, reads GAGVSQSPSNKVTEKGKDVELRCDPISGHTALYWYRQSLGQGLEFLIYFQGNSAPDKSGLPSDRFSAERTGGSVSTLTIQRTQQEDSAVYLCASSLQGFGQYFGPGTRLTVT.

This clonotype appeared many times. The V and J genes are TRBV6-1 and TRBJ1-1, with a tentative D call TRBD1 (5 bases). The germline gives CDR1 MNHNS, CDR2 SASEGT. The CDR3 runs 18 residues. V was cut by 7 bases and J by 1 base, with 25 bases left in between. CDR3 sequence: CASIFIRDRTFWNTEAFF. The CDR3 DNA reads TGTGCCAGCATCTTTATCCGGGACCGAACTTTTTGGAACACTGAAGCTTTCTTT.

In its sample, this clonotype was seen many times. The rearrangement joins TRBV6-5 to TRBJ2-3; D is unclear. V lost 5 bases, J lost 1 base, and 10 bases lay in between. CDR1 is MNHEY and CDR2 is SVGAGI in the germline V gene. The length of the CDR3 is 14 residues. CDR3 coding DNA: TGTGCCAGCAGTCCCCGGACGGGCACAGATACGCAGTATTTT. Its protein product is CASSPRTGTDTQYF.

This clonotype was found a few times. The chain employs TRBV28 and TRBJ2-7, with D possibly TRBD2 on 6 matching bases. Per germline, CDR1 MDHEN and CDR2 SYDVKM. Deletions cut 10 bases from V and 0 bases from J, with 16 bases between. CDR3 length: 14 amino acids. CDR3 sequence: CAISGVPSSYEQYF. In nucleotides, the CDR3 is TGTGCCATTTCGGGGGTCCCGAGCTCCTACGAGCAGTACTTC.

In this sample, this clonotype turned up many times. The chain employs TRBV20-1 and TRBJ2-5; TRBD2 aligns across 9 bases. Germline V gene sequence: CDR1 DFQATT, CDR2 SNEGSKA (reference sequence). The length of the CDR3 is 13 residues. The junction had 7 bases not matched to a gene; V was cut back by 6 bases and J by 5 bases. The CDR3 protein is CSALAGEGETQYF. The CDR3 nucleotides read TGCAGTGCCTTAGCGGGAGAGGGGGAGACCCAGTACTTC.

In its sample, this clonotype was seen many times. V usage is TRBV27 and J usage is TRBJ1-1, with a weak D call TRBD1 (6 bases). The CDR3 is 14 amino acids. The V end was cut by 4 bases, the J end by 4 bases, with 13 bases between. Germline V CDR1 and CDR2: MNHEY, SMNVEV (reference sequence). The CDR3 sequence is CASSWGQVGTEAFF. The CDR3 DNA reads TGTGCCAGCAGTTGGGGGCAGGTGGGCACTGAAGCTTTCTTT.

There are many counts of this clonotype. The genes are TRBV5-1 and TRBJ1-1, with D perhaps TRBD1 (5 bases). The length of the CDR3 is 14 residues. V lost 4 bases, J lost 0 bases, and 10 bases lay in between. The germline V gene encodes CDR1 SGHRS and CDR2 YFSETQ. CDR3 sequence: CASSQRGMNTEAFF. The CDR3 nucleotides read TGCGCCAGCAGCCAGCGGGGGATGAACACTGAAGCTTTCTTT.

Only a few counts were recorded for this clonotype. The V gene is TRBV28, the J gene TRBJ1-1; D is undetermined. Trimming cost V 5 bases and J 4 bases, with 5 bases left between them. Germline CDR1 is MDHEN and CDR2 is SYDVKM. The CDR3 spans 11 residues. In DNA, the CDR3 is TGTGCCAGCAGTAACCGCACTGAAGCTTTCTTT. Its translation: CASSNRTEAFF.